The rows below give T cell receptor beta chains drawn from one sample of a study of shared clonotypes between healthy human individuals. Profiled with immunoSEQ multiplex PCR; TCRdb holds only in-frame clones, not every one. Seen here are 2,100,000 or so clones, roughly 95% observed once, and the top ten hold around 0.13%. Material for sequencing was naive CD4+ T cells sorted from blood. Every receptor here comes from a man aged 18 to 30 in good health. The CDR3 runs from the conserved cysteine through the conserved F or W. D genes are given only for firm matches. Clone size appears in some rows only: once, few, many, or a class for an expanded clone.

cdr3_length: 16; j_call: TRBJ1-6; v_call: TRBV19; clone_size: NA; d_call: NA; cdr3_nt: TGTGCCAGTAGTATACAAAGGTTATCCTATAATTCACCCCTCCACTTT; cdr3_aa: CASSIQRLSYNSPLHF
cdr3_length: 19; j_call: TRBJ1-5; v_call: TRBV28; clone_size: NA; d_call: NA; cdr3_nt: TGTGCCAGCAGTTTATTGCCGGGGGGCCCTATATTGAGCAATCAGCCCCAGCATTTT; cdr3_aa: CASSLLPGGPILSNQPQHF
cdr3_length: 18; j_call: TRBJ2-1; v_call: TRBV15; clone_size: NA; d_call: TRBD2; cdr3_nt: TGTGCCACCAGCAGAGATACCGGGTCTAGCGGGAGATACAATGAGCAGTTCTTC; cdr3_aa: CATSRDTGSSGRYNEQFF
cdr3_length: 17; j_call: TRBJ2-2; v_call: TRBV19; clone_size: NA; d_call: TRBD2; cdr3_nt: TGTGCCAGTAGTGAGGCTAGCGGGATGAGTATACCCGGGGAGCTGTTTTTT; cdr3_aa: CASSEASGMSIPGELFF
cdr3_length: 15; j_call: TRBJ1-6; v_call: TRBV6-5; clone_size: once; d_call: NA; cdr3_nt: TGTGCCAGCAGTTCTCGGGGGGGCTCTAATTCACCCCTCCACTTT; cdr3_aa: CASSSRGGSNSPLHF
cdr3_length: 11; j_call: TRBJ2-7; v_call: TRBV10-3; clone_size: NA; d_call: TRBD2; cdr3_nt: TGTGCCACGGGGGGAGGGGAAGAGCAGTACTTC; cdr3_aa: CATGGGEEQYF
cdr3_length: 16; j_call: TRBJ1-1; v_call: TRBV4-1; clone_size: NA; d_call: NA; cdr3_nt: TGCGCCAGCAGCCAAGAGGGGAGCAGGGCGAACACTGAAGCTTTCTTT; cdr3_aa: CASSQEGSRANTEAFF
cdr3_length: 15; j_call: TRBJ2-7; v_call: TRBV28; clone_size: NA; d_call: TRBD1; cdr3_nt: TGTGCCAGCACCCCCCAGGACAGGGGCCCCTACGAGCAGTACTTC; cdr3_aa: CASTPQDRGPYEQYF
cdr3_length: 18; j_call: TRBJ2-2; v_call: TRBV4-2; clone_size: NA; d_call: TRBD2; cdr3_nt: TGTGCCAGCAGCCAAGATATGGCAGCGGGAGGGGACACCGGGGAGCTGTTTTTT; cdr3_aa: CASSQDMAAGGDTGELFF
cdr3_length: 18; j_call: TRBJ2-3; v_call: TRBV2; clone_size: NA; d_call: TRBD2; cdr3_nt: TGTGCCAGCAGTGTAAGGGGACTAGCGGGAGATCGGACAGATACGCAGTATTTT; cdr3_aa: CASSVRGLAGDRTDTQYF
cdr3_length: 13; j_call: TRBJ1-2; v_call: TRBV11-2; clone_size: NA; d_call: NA; cdr3_nt: TGTGCCAGCAGCTTAGTACAGACATATGGCTACACCTTC; cdr3_aa: CASSLVQTYGYTF
cdr3_length: 16; j_call: TRBJ2-5; v_call: TRBV7-2; clone_size: once; d_call: NA; cdr3_nt: TGTGCCAGCAGCTTAGCAATCTGGGTAGGACAAGAGACCCAGTACTTC; cdr3_aa: CASSLAIWVGQETQYF
cdr3_length: 12; j_call: TRBJ2-2; v_call: TRBV10-1; clone_size: NA; d_call: NA; cdr3_nt: TGCGCCAGCAGTGCCGCCACCGGGGAGCTGTTTTTT; cdr3_aa: CASSAATGELFF
cdr3_length: 15; j_call: TRBJ2-5; v_call: TRBV5-1; clone_size: NA; d_call: TRBD2; cdr3_nt: TGCGCCAGCAGCACAACATCGGGGGGGCCGGAGACCCAGTACTTC; cdr3_aa: CASSTTSGGPETQYF
cdr3_length: 14; j_call: TRBJ1-6; v_call: TRBV30; clone_size: once; d_call: NA; cdr3_nt: TGTGCCTGGAGTACCCGGGACCCTGAGGCACCCCTCCACTTT; cdr3_aa: CAWSTRDPEAPLHF
cdr3_length: 14; j_call: TRBJ1-2; v_call: TRBV5-6; clone_size: NA; d_call: NA; cdr3_nt: TGTGCCAGCAGCTTGGACAGGATGCTCTGGAGCTACACCTTC; cdr3_aa: CASSLDRMLWSYTF